Listed below are T cell receptor beta chains from one sample, sequenced in a study of T cells in localized non-small cell lung cancer. Libraries were prepared by immunoSEQ multiplex PCR; TCRdb keeps only in-frame clonotypes and omits some of them. The sample contains about 33,000 clones, 85% to 90% of which appear only once. Sample: peripheral blood, taken before any cancer treatment. The source is a man aged 35 to 69 with stage I lung adenocarcinoma. Both conserved end residues are part of each CDR3. Fields, in order: CDR3 length, D gene, V gene, clone size, J gene, CDR3 protein, CDR3 DNA. A D gene is named only where the DNA matches it firmly. The size entry is marked missing in some rows and otherwise reads once, few, many or a size class.

CDR3 length: 17; D gene: TRBD1; V gene: TRBV11-3; clone size: NA; J gene: TRBJ2-2; CDR3 protein: CASSSQLRDRGDGELFF; CDR3 DNA: TGTGCCAGCAGCTCACAATTACGGGACAGGGGTGACGGGGAGCTGTTTTTT
CDR3 length: 15; D gene: TRBD1; V gene: TRBV19; clone size: NA; J gene: TRBJ1-2; CDR3 protein: CASSIIDRANYGYTF; CDR3 DNA: TGTGCCAGTAGTATAATCGACAGGGCTAACTATGGCTACACCTTC
CDR3 length: 15; D gene: TRBD1; V gene: TRBV19; clone size: NA; J gene: TRBJ1-2; CDR3 protein: CASSIDRGQDYGYTF; CDR3 DNA: TGTGCCAGTAGTATAGATCGGGGACAGGACTATGGCTACACCTTC
CDR3 length: 14; D gene: NA; V gene: TRBV5-1; clone size: NA; J gene: TRBJ1-1; CDR3 protein: CASSFGVQGNEAFF; CDR3 DNA: TGCGCCAGCAGCTTTGGAGTGCAGGGTAATGAAGCTTTCTTT
CDR3 length: 16; D gene: NA; V gene: TRBV19; clone size: NA; J gene: TRBJ1-5; CDR3 protein: CASCRQHDYSNQPQHF; CDR3 DNA: TGTGCCAGTTGTCGACAGCATGACTATAGCAATCAGCCCCAGCATTTT
CDR3 length: 14; D gene: TRBD1; V gene: TRBV5-1; clone size: NA; J gene: TRBJ2-5; CDR3 protein: CASSLDRGQETQYF; CDR3 DNA: TGCGCCAGCAGCCTGGACAGGGGCCAAGAGACCCAGTACTTC
CDR3 length: 15; D gene: NA; V gene: TRBV7-2; clone size: NA; J gene: TRBJ1-2; CDR3 protein: CASSLELSGGRGYTF; CDR3 DNA: TGTGCCAGCAGCTTAGAGCTCTCGGGCGGGAGAGGCTACACCTTC
CDR3 length: 14; D gene: NA; V gene: TRBV5-1; clone size: NA; J gene: TRBJ1-2; CDR3 protein: CASSVGRMSYGYTF; CDR3 DNA: TGCGCCAGCAGCGTCGGACGGATGTCCTATGGCTACACCTTC
CDR3 length: 14; D gene: NA; V gene: TRBV5-1; clone size: few; J gene: TRBJ2-5; CDR3 protein: CASSLQGGRETQYF; CDR3 DNA: TGCGCCAGCAGCTTGCAGGGGGGCAGAGAGACCCAGTACTTC
CDR3 length: 15; D gene: TRBD1; V gene: TRBV2; clone size: NA; J gene: TRBJ1-2; CDR3 protein: CASSGQGTGNYGYTF; CDR3 DNA: TGTGCCAGCAGTGGGCAAGGGACAGGGAACTATGGCTACACCTTC
CDR3 length: 12; D gene: TRBD1; V gene: TRBV6-6; clone size: NA; J gene: TRBJ1-2; CDR3 protein: CASSPTGRGYTF; CDR3 DNA: TGTGCCAGCAGCCCGACAGGGCGCGGCTACACCTTC
CDR3 length: 16; D gene: TRBD1; V gene: TRBV27; clone size: NA; J gene: TRBJ2-2; CDR3 protein: CASSLYRTGGTGELFF; CDR3 DNA: TGTGCCAGCAGTTTATACCGGACAGGGGGAACCGGGGAGCTGTTTTTT
CDR3 length: 13; D gene: NA; V gene: TRBV9; clone size: once; J gene: TRBJ1-1; CDR3 protein: CASSEGGRAEAFF; CDR3 DNA: TGTGCCAGCAGCGAGGGGGGGCGCGCTGAAGCTTTCTTT
CDR3 length: 14; D gene: NA; V gene: TRBV5-4; clone size: NA; J gene: TRBJ2-7; CDR3 protein: CASSRQTGGMEQYF; CDR3 DNA: TGTGCCAGCAGCCGGCAAACCGGGGGTATGGAGCAGTACTTC
CDR3 length: 11; D gene: NA; V gene: TRBV30; clone size: NA; J gene: TRBJ1-1; CDR3 protein: CAWSGRTEAFF; CDR3 DNA: TGTGCCTGGAGTGGTCGCACTGAAGCTTTCTTT
CDR3 length: 14; D gene: TRBD1; V gene: TRBV6-1; clone size: few; J gene: TRBJ1-5; CDR3 protein: CASSDTGGFQPQHF; CDR3 DNA: TGTGCCAGCAGTGATACAGGGGGCTTTCAGCCCCAGCATTTT
CDR3 length: 12; D gene: TRBD1; V gene: TRBV5-6; clone size: NA; J gene: TRBJ2-7; CDR3 protein: CASARTGYEQYF; CDR3 DNA: TGTGCCAGCGCCAGGACAGGGTACGAGCAGTACTTC
CDR3 length: 16; D gene: NA; V gene: TRBV4-1; clone size: NA; J gene: TRBJ1-1; CDR3 protein: CASSPSPQGLITEAFF; CDR3 DNA: TGCGCCAGCAGTCCCAGTCCTCAGGGTTTAATTACTGAAGCTTTCTTT
CDR3 length: 14; D gene: NA; V gene: TRBV4-1; clone size: NA; J gene: TRBJ1-2; CDR3 protein: CASSQGRSSYGYTF; CDR3 DNA: TGCGCCAGCAGCCAAGGTCGGAGCTCCTATGGCTACACCTTC
CDR3 length: 14; D gene: NA; V gene: TRBV2; clone size: NA; J gene: TRBJ2-2; CDR3 protein: CASEPGHNTGELFF; CDR3 DNA: TGTGCCTCCGAACCGGGACATAACACCGGGGAGCTGTTTTTT
CDR3 length: 12; D gene: NA; V gene: TRBV5-6; clone size: NA; J gene: TRBJ2-3; CDR3 protein: CASSLVVDTQYF; CDR3 DNA: TGTGCCAGCAGCTTGGTGGTGGATACGCAGTATTTT
CDR3 length: 13; D gene: NA; V gene: TRBV5-1; clone size: NA; J gene: TRBJ1-2; CDR3 protein: CASSLGELYGYTF; CDR3 DNA: TGCGCCAGCAGCTTGGGGGAGCTCTATGGCTACACCTTC
CDR3 length: 15; D gene: TRBD2; V gene: TRBV5-1; clone size: NA; J gene: TRBJ2-7; CDR3 protein: CASSRLAGSSYEQYF; CDR3 DNA: TGCGCCAGCAGCCGGCTAGCGGGGAGCTCCTACGAGCAGTACTTC
CDR3 length: 13; D gene: NA; V gene: TRBV27; clone size: NA; J gene: TRBJ1-1; CDR3 protein: CASSLRSPSVAFF; CDR3 DNA: TGTGCCAGCAGTTTAAGGAGCCCGAGCGTAGCTTTCTTT
CDR3 length: 12; D gene: NA; V gene: TRBV9; clone size: NA; J gene: TRBJ1-2; CDR3 protein: CASSVTGYGYTF; CDR3 DNA: TGTGCCAGCAGCGTAACAGGGTATGGCTACACCTTC
CDR3 length: 15; D gene: NA; V gene: TRBV28; clone size: once; J gene: TRBJ1-5; CDR3 protein: CASIVQSGNNQPQHF; CDR3 DNA: TGTGCCAGCATTGTTCAATCGGGAAACAATCAGCCCCAGCATTTT
CDR3 length: 13; D gene: TRBD1; V gene: TRBV18; clone size: NA; J gene: TRBJ1-6; CDR3 protein: CASSPGTDSPLHF; CDR3 DNA: TGTGCCAGCTCACCTGGGACAGATTCACCCCTCCACTTT
CDR3 length: 15; D gene: NA; V gene: TRBV7-8; clone size: NA; J gene: TRBJ1-1; CDR3 protein: CASSVRQARNTEAFF; CDR3 DNA: TGTGCCAGCAGCGTACGACAGGCGCGGAACACTGAAGCTTTCTTT
CDR3 length: 17; D gene: TRBD1; V gene: TRBV7-2; clone size: NA; J gene: TRBJ1-5; CDR3 protein: CASSLGGQGGITQPQHF; CDR3 DNA: TGTGCCAGCAGCTTAGGAGGACAGGGGGGTATTACCCAGCCCCAGCATTTT
CDR3 length: 15; D gene: NA; V gene: TRBV6-5; clone size: few; J gene: TRBJ2-7; CDR3 protein: CASSYEGGSSYEQYF; CDR3 DNA: TGTGCCAGCAGTTACGAGGGGGGGAGCTCCTACGAGCAGTACTTC
CDR3 length: 12; D gene: NA; V gene: TRBV10-3; clone size: few; J gene: TRBJ1-2; CDR3 protein: CAIRGTLGGYTF; CDR3 DNA: TGTGCCATCAGAGGGACCTTAGGGGGCTACACCTTC
CDR3 length: 15; D gene: TRBD2; V gene: TRBV6-1; clone size: NA; J gene: TRBJ2-3; CDR3 protein: CATWFSGGARDTQYF; CDR3 DNA: TGTGCCACCTGGTTTAGCGGGGGGGCGAGAGATACGCAGTATTTT
CDR3 length: 13; D gene: TRBD1; V gene: TRBV11-3; clone size: NA; J gene: TRBJ1-1; CDR3 protein: CASSFGQGTEAFF; CDR3 DNA: TGTGCCAGCAGCTTCGGACAGGGAACTGAAGCTTTCTTT
CDR3 length: 16; D gene: NA; V gene: TRBV29-1; clone size: NA; J gene: TRBJ1-1; CDR3 protein: CSVGGGRTVMNTEAFF; CDR3 DNA: TGCAGCGTTGGAGGGGGGCGGACGGTCATGAACACTGAAGCTTTCTTT
CDR3 length: 15; D gene: NA; V gene: TRBV4-1; clone size: NA; J gene: TRBJ1-4; CDR3 protein: CASSQQTGRNEKLFF; CDR3 DNA: TGCGCCAGCAGCCAGCAAACAGGGCGAAATGAAAAACTGTTTTTT
CDR3 length: 15; D gene: NA; V gene: TRBV11-2; clone size: NA; J gene: TRBJ1-3; CDR3 protein: CASSLGPTGGNTIYF; CDR3 DNA: TGTGCCAGCAGCTTAGGTCCGACAGGCGGAAACACCATATATTTT
CDR3 length: 14; D gene: NA; V gene: TRBV2; clone size: medium-sized; J gene: TRBJ2-3; CDR3 protein: CASLSTSGTDTQYF; CDR3 DNA: TGTGCCAGCCTCTCCACTAGTGGCACAGATACGCAGTATTTT
CDR3 length: 11; D gene: NA; V gene: TRBV20-1; clone size: NA; J gene: TRBJ1-2; CDR3 protein: CSASYDNGYTF; CDR3 DNA: TGCAGTGCTAGTTACGATAATGGCTACACCTTC
CDR3 length: 15; D gene: NA; V gene: TRBV19; clone size: once; J gene: TRBJ1-2; CDR3 protein: CASTMTPAVHYGYTF; CDR3 DNA: TGTGCCAGTACCATGACCCCGGCAGTCCACTATGGCTACACCTTC
CDR3 length: 15; D gene: TRBD1; V gene: TRBV19; clone size: NA; J gene: TRBJ1-2; CDR3 protein: CASSIGGDRAYGYTF; CDR3 DNA: TGTGCCAGTAGTATAGGCGGGGACAGGGCATACGGCTACACCTTC
CDR3 length: 13; D gene: NA; V gene: TRBV15; clone size: NA; J gene: TRBJ1-1; CDR3 protein: CATSRGGNTEAFF; CDR3 DNA: TGTGCCACCAGCAGAGGGGGGAACACTGAAGCTTTCTTT
CDR3 length: 14; D gene: TRBD1; V gene: TRBV19; clone size: NA; J gene: TRBJ1-1; CDR3 protein: CASSIDRGRTEAFF; CDR3 DNA: TGTGCCAGTAGTATAGATAGGGGGCGGACTGAAGCTTTCTTT
CDR3 length: 17; D gene: TRBD2; V gene: TRBV7-8; clone size: NA; J gene: TRBJ2-1; CDR3 protein: CASSLGASGVVYNEQFF; CDR3 DNA: TGTGCCAGCAGCTTAGGGGCTAGCGGGGTTGTGTACAATGAGCAGTTCTTC
CDR3 length: 12; D gene: NA; V gene: TRBV6-1; clone size: NA; J gene: TRBJ2-7; CDR3 protein: CASSGEVYEQYF; CDR3 DNA: TGTGCCAGCAGTGGGGAGGTCTACGAGCAGTACTTC
CDR3 length: 14; D gene: NA; V gene: TRBV9; clone size: NA; J gene: TRBJ1-5; CDR3 protein: CASSVGTGNQPQHF; CDR3 DNA: TGTGCCAGCAGCGTAGGGACAGGCAATCAGCCCCAGCATTTT
CDR3 length: 11; D gene: NA; V gene: TRBV6-1; clone size: NA; J gene: TRBJ1-4; CDR3 protein: CASSPLEKLFF; CDR3 DNA: TGTGCCAGCAGCCCTCTAGAAAAACTGTTTTTT
CDR3 length: 18; D gene: TRBD1; V gene: TRBV2; clone size: once; J gene: TRBJ1-2; CDR3 protein: CASRNPGTGTVRSHGYTF; CDR3 DNA: TGTGCCAGCAGAAATCCCGGGACAGGGACCGTTCGCTCCCACGGCTACACCTTC
CDR3 length: 14; D gene: NA; V gene: TRBV9; clone size: NA; J gene: TRBJ1-2; CDR3 protein: CASSPGQANYGYTF; CDR3 DNA: TGTGCCAGCAGCCCAGGGCAAGCTAACTATGGCTACACCTTC